This entry concerns a single T cell receptor (beta chain). Assay: immunoSEQ multiplex PCR; the TCRdb copy retains only in-frame clones and omits some. The sample lists 150,000 to 200,000 clones, about four fifths occurring once. Which cohort a participant joined came from the clinical history participants gave. Two negative PCRs, clearance, or symptom resolution were required of recovered Cohort 3 donors. This sample was included in a study of blood T cell repertoires in COVID-19. The overall study: Samples came from the United States, Italy and Spain, spanning acute and convalescent COVID-19.

V lost 8 bases to trimming and J lost 2 bases, with 16 bases between them. The CDR3 is 15 residues long. CDR1 is MDHEN and CDR2 is SYDVKM in the germline V gene. The chain couples TRBV28 to TRBJ1-5, with no clear D. Source material: PBMCs or T cells enriched from blood (not recorded which). The sequence came from a man aged 50 to 60 who had recovered from COVID-19. The CDR3 loop is CASLPIRIRNQPQHF. CDR3 sequence (DNA): TGTGCCAGCCTTCCTATACGTATACGCAATCAGCCCCAGCATTTT.